The next 29 T cell receptor beta chains were all read from a single sample in a study of T cell responses to AZD1222 COVID-19 vaccine (dated by TCRdb to about 2021). The library was prepared using the immunoSEQ multiplex PCR assay. TCRdb took this table from immuneACCESS and kept in-frame rearrangements with V and J called. Such tables lack part of the clones; where checked against another copy, unresolved V genes explain under half of the gap, and the rest is unexplained. The sample contains roughly 120,000 clones, 80% to 90% of them found a single time. Roughly 9.1% of the sample belongs to the ten largest clones. Per the publication, the time point label means: baseline before first vaccination. The sample consisted of peripheral blood, taken on day 0 of AZD1222 vaccination. These receptors were collected from an adult in good health.

This chain links TRBV10-3 with TRBJ2-3; perhaps TRBD1 as D (6 bases). CDR3 length equals 14 residues. Looked up from germline, CDR1 is ENHRY and CDR2 is SYGVKD. The V and J ends lost 10 bases and 0 bases respectively, with 14 bases between them. The DNA of the CDR3 is TGTGCCACGCTACAGGGTTTTAGCACAGATACGCAGTATTTT. This sequence encodes CATLQGFSTDTQYF.

The gene calls are TRBV7-2 and TRBJ2-2; 7 bases map to TRBD1. Germline V gene sequence: CDR1 SGHTA, CDR2 FQGNSA. CDR3 size: 16 residues. The V segment lost 4 bases and the J segment 0 bases; nucleotides outside the gene matches: 5. CDR3 in DNA: TGTGCCAGCAGCTGGACAGGAGGCTCGAACACCGGGGAGCTGTTTTTT. Translating it yields CASSWTGGSNTGELFF.

V gene TRBV19 combines with J gene TRBJ1-1; D is unclear. Trimming shortened V by 4 bases and J by 2 bases, and 14 bases separated the two germline ends. The CDR3 is 15 residues long. Germline-derived CDR1 and CDR2 are LNHDA and SQIVND (reference sequence). CDR3 residues: CASSTGSAINTEAFF. The CDR3 nucleotides are TGTGCCAGTAGTACGGGGTCAGCCATTAACACTGAAGCTTTCTTT.

The chain recombines TRBV25-1 with TRBJ1-5, with D unresolved. The V end lost 5 bases, the J end lost 5 bases, and 13 bases lay between the germline ends. The CDR3 sequence is 14 residues long. Germline assignment: CDR1 MGHDK and CDR2 SYGVNS. The CDR3 DNA sequence: TGTGCCAGCAGTTTCCCCCCTGAGCATCAGCCCCAGCATTTT. Translated, it gives CASSFPPEHQPQHF.

The V and J genes are TRBV18 and TRBJ2-7; weak D call: TRBD1 (6 bases). Germline CDR1 KGHSH, CDR2 LQKENI. CDR3 length equals 14 residues. V was trimmed by 1 base and J by 5 bases, leaving 12 bases between them. For the CDR3, the DNA is TGTGCCAGCTCACCACGTCAGGGGAACGACGAGCAGTACTTC. Translating gives CASSPRQGNDEQYF. Combining the CDR3 with reference TRBV18 and TRBJ2-7 gives the whole variable domain NAGVMQNPRHLVRRRGQEARLRCSPMKGHSHVYWYRQLPEEGLKFMVYLQKENIIDESGMPKERFSAEFPKEGPSILRIQQVVRGDSAAYFCASSPRQGNDEQYFGPGTRLTVT.

This sequence joins TRBV30 and TRBJ1-5, with TRBD1 as a possible D gene (6 bases). V was shortened by 1 base and J by 6 bases, with 16 bases between the two germline ends. Germline CDR1 and CDR2: GTSNPN and SVGIG (reference sequence). CDR3 length equals 15 residues. The CDR3 protein is CAWSEIGLRGQPQHF. CDR3 coding DNA: TGTGCCTGGAGTGAAATTGGGCTCAGGGGTCAGCCCCAGCATTTT.

The V call is TRBV6-1, the J call TRBJ1-2; D may be TRBD1 (5 bases). Germline values: CDR1 MNHNS, CDR2 SASEGT. V lost 4 bases and J 0 bases, leaving 18 bases between the germline ends. The CDR3 is 17 residues long. The CDR3 sequence is CASSGGRGGGANYGYTF. DNA for the CDR3: TGTGCCAGCAGTGGAGGTAGGGGCGGAGGAGCTAACTATGGCTACACCTTC.

This chain joins TRBV7-9 and TRBJ1-6, with D possibly matching TRBD1 (5 bases). The length of the CDR3 is 15 residues. V was cut by 5 bases and J by 5 bases, with 13 bases left in between. Germline CDR1 and CDR2: SEHNR and FQNEAQ (reference sequence). The CDR3, as DNA: TGTGCCAGCAGCCCTATGGGGCTTAATAATTCACCCCTCCACTTT. Protein product: CASSPMGLNNSPLHF.

The chain links TRBV30 to TRBJ1-4; tentative D call: TRBD1 (6 bases). The length of the CDR3 is 14 residues. The V gene's germline CDR1 is GTSNPN and CDR2 SVGIG (reference sequence). V lost 0 bases, J lost 8 bases, and 13 bases lay in between. This CDR3 is CAWSVGGGNEKLFF. Written as DNA, the CDR3 is TGTGCCTGGAGTGTAGGAGGGGGAAACGAAAAACTGTTTTTT.

The chain couples TRBV7-2 to TRBJ2-7, with TRBD1 matching over 7 bases. CDR3 size: 14 residues. Germline V gives CDR1 SGHTA, CDR2 FQGNSA. Germline trimming cut 0 bases from V and 4 bases from J; bases unmatched to any gene: 3. CDR3 DNA sequence: TGTGCCAGCAGCTTAGCAGGGGGCCTTTACGAGCAGTACTTC. Its protein is CASSLAGGLYEQYF.

The chain links TRBV3-1 (or the pseudogene TRBV3-2) to TRBJ1-6, with 7 bases that match TRBD1. This CDR3 comprises 16 residues. The V segment lost 1 base and the J segment 8 bases; nucleotides outside the gene matches: 8. CDR1 is LGHDT and CDR2 is YNNKEL in the germline V gene (reference sequence). CDR3 residues: CASSQAAGGSYSPLHF. The DNA of the CDR3 is TGTGCCAGCAGCCAAGCGGCAGGGGGTAGTTATTCACCCCTCCACTTT.

The rearrangement uses TRBV11-3 and TRBJ2-5, with 11 bases identical to TRBD1. With V trimmed by 1 base and J by 4 bases, 5 bases remained unmatched. Germline CDR1 is SGHNT and CDR2 is YENEEA. The CDR3 sequence is 16 residues long. The CDR3 sequence is CASSLGTGGVGETQYF. In DNA form, the CDR3 reads TGTGCCAGCAGCTTAGGGACAGGGGGCGTCGGAGAGACCCAGTACTTC.

The CDR3 loop reads CASSEVSYNSPLHF. CDR3 nucleotides: TGTGCCAGCAGTGAGGTATCCTATAATTCACCCCTCCACTTT. V is TRBV2 and J is TRBJ1-6; no firm D call. The germline V gene has CDR1 SNHLY and CDR2 FYNNEI. The germline V and J ends were trimmed by 3 bases and 1 base, with 4 bases remaining between them. The length of the CDR3 is 14 residues.

The V gene is TRBV24-1, the J gene TRBJ2-7; 10 nucleotides agree with TRBD1. V lost 3 bases and J lost 3; bases outside the gene matches: 1. This CDR3 comprises 14 residues. Germline V lookup: CDR1 KGHDR, CDR2 SFDVKD. In DNA form, the CDR3 reads TGTGCCACCAGTGATCGGGACAGGGGCTACGAGCAGTACTTC. Protein: CATSDRDRGYEQYF.

The chain employs TRBV3-1 (or the pseudogene TRBV3-2) and TRBJ1-1, with 11 bases fitting TRBD1. The trim removed 4 bases at V and 3 bases at J, leaving 4 bases unmatched. Germline lookup yields CDR1 LGHDT and CDR2 YNNKEL (reference sequence). This CDR3 comprises 15 residues. CDR3 coding DNA: TGTGCCAGCAGCCCATGGACAGGGGGCCACACTGAAGCTTTCTTT. Translated, it gives CASSPWTGGHTEAFF.

The genes are TRBV5-1 and TRBJ1-2; 8 nucleotides match TRBD1. The CDR3 sequence is 14 residues long. CDR1 and CDR2 (germline): SGHRS, YFSETQ. V shed 4 bases, J shed 7 bases, and the junction held 9 bases outside the gene matches. In DNA, the CDR3 is TGCGCCAGCAGCCGTGGACAGGGCCTTGCTGGCTACACCTTC. Amino acid sequence: CASSRGQGLAGYTF.

The chain employs TRBV30 and TRBJ2-7; D not resolved. CDR1 GTSNPN and CDR2 SVGIG come from the germline V gene (reference sequence). This CDR3 comprises 13 residues. Trimming took 2 bases from V and 2 from J, leaving 10 bases between them. The CDR3 region is CAWSPGPTYEQYF. Here the CDR3 DNA reads TGTGCCTGGAGTCCCGGGCCTACCTACGAGCAGTACTTC.

The V call is TRBV29-1, the J call TRBJ1-1, with D possibly matching TRBD1 (6 bases). The CDR3 spans 13 residues. The germline V gene encodes CDR1 SQVTM and CDR2 ANQGSEA. Between the trimmed V and J ends, which lost 6 bases and 6 bases, there was a span of 17 bases. The CDR3 loop is CSVAGQLGSEAFF. In DNA, the CDR3 is TGCAGCGTCGCCGGACAGCTAGGATCTGAAGCTTTCTTT.

This clone was counted once. The gene calls are TRBV18 and TRBJ2-7; TRBD1 aligns across 12 bases. In germline, CDR1 is KGHSH, CDR2 LQKENI. The CDR3 contains 15 residues. Unmatched junction bases numbered 5, after V lost 3 bases and J lost 5 bases. DNA of the CDR3: TGTGCCAGCTCACCCGGGACAGGGGGCAAGGACGAGCAGTACTTC. Amino acid sequence: CASSPGTGGKDEQYF.

The chain is built from TRBV4-2 and TRBJ2-6; D possibly matches TRBD1 or TRBD2 (6 bases each). V was pared by 2 bases and J by 4 bases, with 18 bases between. The CDR3 length is 18 residues. Germline V gives CDR1 LGHNA, CDR2 YNFKEQ. In DNA, the CDR3 is TGTGCCAGCAGCCAACCCACCTCCGGGGGCTCCGGGGCCAACGTCCTGACTTTC. Its protein is CASSQPTSGGSGANVLTF.

This clone came up once. This chain connects TRBV12-3 or TRBV12-4 to TRBJ1-5, with a possible D match to TRBD1 (6 bases). The CDR3 totals 13 residues. V was shortened by 4 bases and J by 4 bases, with 8 bases between the two germline ends. The DNA of the CDR3 is TGTGCCAGCAGTTACAGGGAGAATCAGCCCCAGCATTTT. As protein: CASSYRENQPQHF.

The chain uses TRBV2 and TRBJ2-7; TRBD2 aligns across 11 bases. The V and J ends lost 5 bases and 0 bases, in that order; junction bases with no gene match: 3. This CDR3 is built from 15 residues. The V gene's germline CDR1 is SNHLY and CDR2 FYNNEI. DNA of the CDR3: TGTGCCAGCAGTAGACTAGCGGGACCCTCCTACGAGCAGTACTTC. Translation gives CASSRLAGPSYEQYF.

This chain uses TRBV5-6 with TRBJ1-1, with D unclear. Trimming removed 1 base at V and 10 bases at J, with 11 bases between. The CDR3 contains 12 residues. Per the germline V gene, CDR1 is SGHDT and CDR2 is YYEEEE. This CDR3 is CASSLTSSVAFF. The CDR3 DNA reads TGTGCCAGCAGCTTGACAAGTAGTGTAGCTTTCTTT. The entire variable domain, with the rest obtained from reference TRBV5-6 and TRBJ1-1, is as follows: DAGVTQSPTHLIKTRGQQVTLRCSPKSGHDTVSWYQQALGQGPQFIFQYYEEEERQRGNFPDRFSGHQFPNYSSELNVNALLLGDSALYLCASSLTSSVAFFGQGTRLTVV.

V gene TRBV18 combines with J gene TRBJ2-7; TRBD2 agrees at 14 bases. The CDR3 has 14 residues. Looked up from germline, CDR1 is KGHSH and CDR2 is LQKENI. With 3 bases clipped from V and 5 bases from J, the junction kept 0 bases outside the gene matches. The CDR3 is CASSPGLAGDEQYF. The CDR3 DNA sequence: TGTGCCAGCTCACCGGGACTAGCGGGAGACGAGCAGTACTTC. The variable domain in full, completed from reference TRBV18 and TRBJ2-7, reads NAGVMQNPRHLVRRRGQEARLRCSPMKGHSHVYWYRQLPEEGLKFMVYLQKENIIDESGMPKERFSAEFPKEGPSILRIQQVVRGDSAAYFCASSPGLAGDEQYFGPGTRLTVT.

This sequence joins TRBV28 and TRBJ2-2; TRBD1 or TRBD2 may be the D gene (5 bases each). Per germline, CDR1 MDHEN and CDR2 SYDVKM. The CDR3 has 14 amino acids. V shed 7 bases and J shed 6 bases, with 15 bases lying between them. This CDR3 is CASTWDRGSGELFF. The CDR3 region has the DNA TGTGCCAGCACCTGGGACCGAGGCTCCGGGGAGCTGTTTTTT.

The CDR3 protein is CASSLDRAGYGYTF. In DNA form, the CDR3 reads TGTGCCAGCAGTTTGGACAGGGCGGGCTATGGCTACACCTTC. The chain uses TRBV27 and TRBJ1-2, with TRBD1 matching 8 bases. Germline CDR1 reads MNHEY; CDR2 reads SMNVEV (reference sequence). Trimming at V came to 3 bases and at J to 4 bases, leaving 4 bases not matched to a gene. The CDR3 has 14 amino acids.

V gene TRBV11-2 combines with J gene TRBJ2-1, with 11 bases matching TRBD2. The J segment lost 8 bases and the V segment lost 2 bases, leaving 2 bases of the junction unmatched. CDR1 and CDR2 from the germline V gene are SGHAT and FQNNGV. The CDR3 is 14 residues long. DNA for the CDR3: TGTGCCAGCAGCTTACAACTAGCGGGAGATGAGCAGTTCTTC. It specifies CASSLQLAGDEQFF.

V gene TRBV15 combines with J gene TRBJ1-5; D unclear. With 0 bases removed from V and 5 bases from J, the gap between germline ends came to 5 bases. The V gene's germline CDR1 is LNHNV and CDR2 YYDKDF (reference sequence). CDR3 length equals 13 residues. The CDR3: CATSRDVDQPQHF. CDR3 bases: TGTGCCACCAGCAGAGATGTGGATCAGCCCCAGCATTTT.

CDR3 DNA: TGCGCCAGCAGCCAGGGGACTAGCGGGTCCTCTGGGGCCAACGTCCTGACTTTC. Encoded protein: CASSQGTSGSSGANVLTF. The chain combines TRBV5-1 with TRBJ2-6, with 12 bases fitting TRBD2. The CDR3 has 18 residues. Looked up from germline, CDR1 is SGHRS and CDR2 is YFSETQ. J gave up 0 bases and V 4 bases, and 5 bases lay outside the gene matches.